This T cell receptor (beta chain) was sequenced for a study of blood T cell repertoires in COVID-19. The CDR3 is 15 residues long. Trimming took off 2 bases at V and 3 bases at J, with 14 bases between the two ends. Germline V CDR1 and CDR2: LGHDT, YNNKEL (reference sequence). The method was immunoSEQ multiplex PCR; TCRdb's version includes in-frame clones alone and lacks a portion of them. The table has 150,000 to 200,000 clones, more than 75% seen once. The receptor comes from a woman aged 35 to 49 with COVID-19, enrolled during active disease. This sequence joins TRBV3-1 (or the pseudogene TRBV3-2) and TRBJ2-7; D is possibly TRBD2 (6 bases). Source material: peripheral blood. The CDR3 sequence: CASSQPRGTFYEQYF. CDR3 nucleotides: TGTGCCAGCAGCCAACCTCGGGGGACCTTCTACGAGCAGTACTTC.